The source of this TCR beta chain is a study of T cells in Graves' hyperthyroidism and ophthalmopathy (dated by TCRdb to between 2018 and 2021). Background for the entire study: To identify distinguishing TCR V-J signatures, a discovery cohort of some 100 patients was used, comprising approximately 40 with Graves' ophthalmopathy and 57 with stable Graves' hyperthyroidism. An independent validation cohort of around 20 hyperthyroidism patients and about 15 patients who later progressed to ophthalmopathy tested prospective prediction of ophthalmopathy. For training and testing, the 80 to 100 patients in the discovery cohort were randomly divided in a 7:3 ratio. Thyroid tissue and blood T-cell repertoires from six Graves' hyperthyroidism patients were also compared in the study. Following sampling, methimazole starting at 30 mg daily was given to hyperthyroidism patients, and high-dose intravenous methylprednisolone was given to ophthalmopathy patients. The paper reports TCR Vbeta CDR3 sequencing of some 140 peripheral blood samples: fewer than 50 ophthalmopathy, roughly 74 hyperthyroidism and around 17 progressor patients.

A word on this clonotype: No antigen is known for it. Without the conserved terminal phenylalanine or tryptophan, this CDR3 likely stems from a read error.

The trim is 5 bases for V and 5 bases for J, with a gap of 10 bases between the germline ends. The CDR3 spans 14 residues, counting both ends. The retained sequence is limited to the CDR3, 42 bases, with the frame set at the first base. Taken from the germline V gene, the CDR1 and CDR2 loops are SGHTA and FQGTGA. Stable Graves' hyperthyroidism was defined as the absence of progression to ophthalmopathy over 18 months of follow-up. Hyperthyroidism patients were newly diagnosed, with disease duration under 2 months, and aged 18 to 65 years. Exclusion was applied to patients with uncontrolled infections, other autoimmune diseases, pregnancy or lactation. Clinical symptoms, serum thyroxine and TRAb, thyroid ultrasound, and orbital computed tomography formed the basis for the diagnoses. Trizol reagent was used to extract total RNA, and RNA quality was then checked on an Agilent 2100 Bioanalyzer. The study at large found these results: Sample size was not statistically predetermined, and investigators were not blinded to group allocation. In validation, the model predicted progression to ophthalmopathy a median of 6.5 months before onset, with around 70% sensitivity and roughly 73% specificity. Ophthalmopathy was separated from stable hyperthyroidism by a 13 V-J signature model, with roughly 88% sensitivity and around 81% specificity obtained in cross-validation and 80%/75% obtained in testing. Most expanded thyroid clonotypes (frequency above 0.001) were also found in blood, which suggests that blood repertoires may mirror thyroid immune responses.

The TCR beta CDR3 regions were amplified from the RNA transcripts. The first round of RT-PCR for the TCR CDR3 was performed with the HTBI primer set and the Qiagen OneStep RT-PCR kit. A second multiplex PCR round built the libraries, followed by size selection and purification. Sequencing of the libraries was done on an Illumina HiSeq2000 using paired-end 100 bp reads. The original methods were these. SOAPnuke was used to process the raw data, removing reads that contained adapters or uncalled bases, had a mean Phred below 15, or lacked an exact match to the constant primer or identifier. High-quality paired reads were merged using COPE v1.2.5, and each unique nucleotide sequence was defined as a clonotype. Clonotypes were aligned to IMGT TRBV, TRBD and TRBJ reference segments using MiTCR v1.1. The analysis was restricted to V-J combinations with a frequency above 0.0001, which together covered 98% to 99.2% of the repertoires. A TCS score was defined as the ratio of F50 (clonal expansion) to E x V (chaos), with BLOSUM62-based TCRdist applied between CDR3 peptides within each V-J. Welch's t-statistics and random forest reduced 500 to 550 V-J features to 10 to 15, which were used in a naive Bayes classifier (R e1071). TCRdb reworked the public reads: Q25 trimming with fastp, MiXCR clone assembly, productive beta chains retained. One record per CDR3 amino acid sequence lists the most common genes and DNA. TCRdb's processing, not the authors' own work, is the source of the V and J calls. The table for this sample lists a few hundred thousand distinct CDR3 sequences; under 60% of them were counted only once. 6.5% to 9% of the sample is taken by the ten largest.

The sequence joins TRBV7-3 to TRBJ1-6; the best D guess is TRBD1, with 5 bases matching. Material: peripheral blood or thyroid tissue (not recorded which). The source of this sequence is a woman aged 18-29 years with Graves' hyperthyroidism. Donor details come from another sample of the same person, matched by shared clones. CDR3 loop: CASSVNRNNSPLHL. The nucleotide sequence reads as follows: TGTGCCAGCAGCGTAAACAGGAATAATTCACCCCTCCACCTT.